The rows below give T cell receptor beta chains drawn from one sample of a study of HIV-infected children after antiretroviral therapy interruption. TCRdb re-called the 3' RACE reads through MiXCR, storing one row per CDR3 protein. This sample has about 46,000 distinct CDR3 sequences, with roughly 4% found just once. The source material was CD45RA+ CD4+ T cells from PBMCs, pooled from several time points, sampled from a donor given antiretroviral therapy, either interrupted or continuous. The receptors were sampled from a pool of human donors with HIV. Each CDR3 is given with its conserved first and last residue. A D gene is named only where the DNA matches it firmly. Clone size is given for some rows only: seen once, a few or many times, or a class if the clone is expanded.

DNA	CDR3	V	J	size	length	D
TGCAGCGCCCGGGGGGACAGTGAAAAACTGTTTTTT	CSARGDSEKLFF	TRBV29-1	TRBJ1-4	many	12	TRBD1
TGTGCCAGCAGCTCGGGACAGTTACTCAATGAGCAGTTCTTC	CASSSGQLLNEQFF	TRBV11-2	TRBJ2-1	many	14	TRBD1
TGTGCCATCAGTGGACTGACTGGGGCCAACGTCCTGACTTTC	CAISGLTGANVLTF	TRBV10-3	TRBJ2-6	many	14	-
TGTGCCAGCAGTTTTGGGGGGGCGTACACCGGGGAGCTGTTTTTT	CASSFGGAYTGELFF	TRBV12-3/TRBV12-4	TRBJ2-2	many	15	-
TGTGCCAGTAGCCCGCACAGGGGGCGGGATGGGGCCAACGTCCTGACTTTC	CASSPHRGRDGANVLTF	TRBV19	TRBJ2-6	-	17	TRBD1
TGCAGTGCTAGATGGGGTCCAGATACGCAGTATTTT	CSARWGPDTQYF	TRBV20-1	TRBJ2-3	many	12	-
TGTGCCAGCAGCTTAGATCGGACAGAAAAGAACACTGAAGCTTTCTTT	CASSLDRTEKNTEAFF	TRBV7-9	TRBJ1-1	many	16	-
TGCAGTGCTAGAGATGCGGGGGGGCCGGGGAATGAGCAGTTCTTC	CSARDAGGPGNEQFF	TRBV20-1	TRBJ2-1	many	15	TRBD2
TGTGCCAGCTCACCAGGGGCGTTCTACGAGCAGTACTTC	CASSPGAFYEQYF	TRBV18	TRBJ2-7	many	13	-
TGTGCCAGCATAGGGACTAGCGATAGTTACGAGCAGTACTTC	CASIGTSDSYEQYF	TRBV28	TRBJ2-7	few	14	TRBD2
TGTGCCTGGGCACCGGGACAGGGGCTCTACGAGCAGTACTTC	CAWAPGQGLYEQYF	TRBV30	TRBJ2-7	many	14	TRBD1
TGTGCCAGCAGCCAAATACAGCAGAACACTGAAGCTTTCTTT	CASSQIQQNTEAFF	TRBV4-2	TRBJ1-1	many	14	-
TGCGCCAGCTCCCCGCAGGGGGGCACTGAAGCTTTCTTT	CASSPQGGTEAFF	TRBV5-1	TRBJ1-1	many	13	TRBD1
TGCAGCGTTGGGGGCCTGCAGACGCTGAACACTGAAGCTTTCTTT	CSVGGLQTLNTEAFF	TRBV29-1	TRBJ1-1	many	15	-
TGTGCCAGCAGTACGACAGGGAACACTGAAGCTTTCTTT	CASSTTGNTEAFF	TRBV12-3/TRBV12-4	TRBJ1-1	-	13	-
TGCAGTGCTAGAGGGACAGGGGATTTCGGGGAGCTGTTTTTT	CSARGTGDFGELFF	TRBV20-1	TRBJ2-2	-	14	TRBD1
TGTGCCAGCAGCCGGAAACAGGAATTCTCCTACGAGCAGTACTTC	CASSRKQEFSYEQYF	TRBV5-8	TRBJ2-7	many	15	-
TGTGCCAGTCAGCTCCGGGACAGGGCCTACAATGAGCAGTTCTTC	CASQLRDRAYNEQFF	TRBV6-6	TRBJ2-1	many	15	TRBD1
TGCGCCAGCCCGGAAGAGGAAGACGGCTATGGCTACACCTTC	CASPEEEDGYGYTF	TRBV23-1	TRBJ1-2	few	14	-
TGTGCCAGCAGTTCCGGGACAGTGACAAACATTCAGTACTTC	CASSSGTVTNIQYF	TRBV12-3/TRBV12-4	TRBJ2-4	many	14	TRBD1